The sequence of this TCR beta chain was determined in a study of blood T cells in healthy people across ages. Study outcomes and limitations: Diversity of TCR beta correlated strongly with naive T cell percentage. A conclusive naive versus antigen-experienced comparison was prevented by the unsorted PBMCs.

With respect to this clonotype: Its target is not known.

Trimming left V 3 bases short and J 7 bases short, with 24 bases between. The CDR3 is 16 residues long. In germline, CDR1 is DFQATT, CDR2 SNEGSKA (reference sequence). No fewer than 6 million PBMCs went into each sample. A second roughly 7 to 12 cycle PCR used barcoded and J-beta primers. MiXCR, run by TCRdb on the 5' RACE reads, gives a single entry per CDR3 protein. The sample gives 600,000 or so distinct CDR3 sequences, around 20% of which show up once; under 4% is in the top ten. This clonotype originated in a man in his 70s in good health. The sequenced sample consisted of blood. V and J are TRBV20-1 and TRBJ1-1; D is uncertain. This chain's CDR3 is CSASSTREEESVEAFF. CDR3 DNA: TGCAGTGCTAGCTCTACAAGAGAGGAAGAGTCTGTTGAAGCTTTCTTT.